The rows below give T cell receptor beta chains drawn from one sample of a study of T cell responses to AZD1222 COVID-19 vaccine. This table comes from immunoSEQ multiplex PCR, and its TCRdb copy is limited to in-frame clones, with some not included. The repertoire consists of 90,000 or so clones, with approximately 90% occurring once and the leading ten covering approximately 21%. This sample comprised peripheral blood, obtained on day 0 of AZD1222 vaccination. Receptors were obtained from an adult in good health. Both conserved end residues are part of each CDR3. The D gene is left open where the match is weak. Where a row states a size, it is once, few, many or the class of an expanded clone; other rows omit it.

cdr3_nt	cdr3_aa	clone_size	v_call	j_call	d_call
TGTGCCAGCAGCGACTCCGAGCGGGGGTCCCGAGAGCAGTTCTTC	CASSDSERGSREQFF	once	TRBV7-2	TRBJ2-1	TRBD2
TGCGCCAGCAGCTTTGGGGGGTACAATGAGCAGTTCTTC	CASSFGGYNEQFF	-	TRBV5-1	TRBJ2-1	-
TGTGCCAGCAGCACACGGAATGAGCAGTTCTTC	CASSTRNEQFF	-	TRBV6-5	TRBJ2-1	-
TGTGCCAGCAGCATAACGACCGGGACTAGCGGGAGGACGCACTACGAGCAGTACTTC	CASSITTGTSGRTHYEQYF	many	TRBV7-9	TRBJ2-7	TRBD2
TGTGCCAGCAGCTTAACGGTGGATACGCAGTATTTT	CASSLTVDTQYF	-	TRBV7-3	TRBJ2-3	-
TGTGCCATCAGAGGTAGCGACAGCTCCTACAATGAGCAGTTCTTC	CAIRGSDSSYNEQFF	once	TRBV10-3	TRBJ2-1	-
TGTGCCAGCAGCCAAGATACACGGCAGGGGGCCAGAGAGACCCAGTACTTC	CASSQDTRQGARETQYF	-	TRBV3-1/TRBV3-2	TRBJ2-5	TRBD1
TGTGCCAGCAGCGAGGAACAGACGTGGTATCAGCCCCAGCATTTT	CASSEEQTWYQPQHF	-	TRBV6-4	TRBJ1-5	-
TGTGCCAGTAGTCCTGCAGGGTTTAAGCTTGAAGCTTTCTTT	CASSPAGFKLEAFF	-	TRBV19	TRBJ1-1	-
TGTGCCAGCAGTTTTGCCTACGAGCAGTACTTC	CASSFAYEQYF	few	TRBV12-3/TRBV12-4	TRBJ2-7	-
TGTGCCAGCAGCGACAGGGACTCCTACAATGAGCAGTTCTTC	CASSDRDSYNEQFF	-	TRBV7-9	TRBJ2-1	TRBD1
TGCAGTGCTTACAGAGACAATGAGCAGTTCTTC	CSAYRDNEQFF	-	TRBV20-1	TRBJ2-1	-
TGTGCCAGCAGCTTGGGTGACGAGGAGACCCAGTACTTC	CASSLGDEETQYF	once	TRBV5-6	TRBJ2-5	-
TGTGCCAGCAGCGCAGACAGGGAGGGCTTTTTT	CASSADREGFF	-	TRBV7-9	TRBJ2-2	-
TGTGCCAGCAGCTTAGGCAGGGGTGCCGGGGAGCTGTTTTTT	CASSLGRGAGELFF	-	TRBV7-9	TRBJ2-2	-
TGTGCCAGCCGAACAGGGATTGGCACCGGGGAGCTGTTTTTT	CASRTGIGTGELFF	-	TRBV7-9	TRBJ2-2	-
TGCGCCAGCAGCCAAGAAGGAGGGAATAGCGGGATGCCCCAGTACTTC	CASSQEGGNSGMPQYF	-	TRBV4-1	TRBJ2-5	TRBD2
TGCGCCAGCAGCCACTCGCCGGGACAGGGCCGGAGCTCCTATAATTCACCCCTCCACTTT	CASSHSPGQGRSSYNSPLHF	-	TRBV4-1	TRBJ1-6	TRBD1
TGTGCCAGCAGCTCGACAGGACAATTAATCAAGAACACTGAAGCTTTCTTT	CASSSTGQLIKNTEAFF	-	TRBV6-2/TRBV6-3	TRBJ1-1	-
TGTGCCAGCAGCTTAGATCTGGCCTTCTACACCTTC	CASSLDLAFYTF	-	TRBV7-2	TRBJ1-2	-
TGTGCCAGCAGTTACTCGAAGGGACGGAGCAATCAGCCCCAGCATTTT	CASSYSKGRSNQPQHF	-	TRBV6-7	TRBJ1-5	-
TGTGCCAGCAGCTTGGCAGGGGGCCGCAATCAGCCCCAGCATTTT	CASSLAGGRNQPQHF	-	TRBV7-2	TRBJ1-5	TRBD1
TGTGCCAGCAGTTCCCCGGGACAGGGAGAAGAGACCCAGTACTTC	CASSSPGQGEETQYF	-	TRBV6-2/TRBV6-3	TRBJ2-5	TRBD1
TGTGCCAGCAGCTTAGTGGGTTTTGGAGCTTTCTTT	CASSLVGFGAFF	-	TRBV7-9	TRBJ1-1	-
TGTGCCAGCAGGCGAGACAGTCCCCAAGAGACCCAGTACTTC	CASRRDSPQETQYF	-	TRBV6-5	TRBJ2-5	-
TGTGCCAGCAGCTTGGCCCCGGGAGCGGGGGAGACCCAGTACTTC	CASSLAPGAGETQYF	-	TRBV5-5	TRBJ2-5	TRBD2
TGTGCCACCAGTGATCCTAACGCGGGCGGGGGGCCCAACTATGGCTACACCTTC	CATSDPNAGGGPNYGYTF	-	TRBV24-1	TRBJ1-2	-
TGTGCCATCAGTGAAAACAGGGAGACTGGAAACACCATATATTTT	CAISENRETGNTIYF	-	TRBV10-3	TRBJ1-3	-